A single sample gave rise to the 5 T cell receptor beta chains below, sequenced in a study of shared clonotypes between healthy human individuals. Assay used: immunoSEQ multiplex PCR; TCRdb lists only in-frame clones, some missing. This sample yields roughly 1,600,000 clones, of which around 98.5% are seen a single time; 0.3% to 0.45% belongs to the top ten. The sequencing input was naive CD4+ T cells sorted from blood. As for subset: CD45RA+ positively selected. The receptors were sampled from a man younger than 40 in good health.

The rearrangement uses TRBV6-5 and TRBJ1-5; D gene uncertain. CDR1 and CDR2 (germline): MNHEY, SVGAGI. The V end was cut by 4 bases, the J end by 6 bases, with 13 bases between. There are 14 residues in the CDR3. CDR3 nucleotides: TGTGCCAGCAGTTTTCGGGGATCCGTTCAGCCCCAGCATTTT. Translating gives CASSFRGSVQPQHF.

The J gene is TRBJ2-2, the V gene TRBV9; tentatively, D is TRBD2 (5 bases). The CDR3 loop spans 14 amino acids. The V gene lost 0 bases and the J gene lost 3 bases, with 6 bases spanning the gap. CDR1 is SGDLS, CDR2 YYNGEE, per germline. CDR3 nucleotides: TGTGCCAGCAGCGTAGGACTATACACCGGGGAGCTGTTTTTT. The encoded protein is CASSVGLYTGELFF.

As for this clone: Other nucleotide sequences from this sample produce the same CDR3. The chain employs TRBV27 and TRBJ2-7, with 10 bases aligning to TRBD1. V was clipped by 3 bases and J by 3 bases; unmatched bases: 2. This CDR3 is built from 14 residues. Germline CDR1 reads MNHEY; CDR2 reads SMNVEV (reference sequence). The CDR3 DNA is TGTGCCAGCAGTTTTCGGACAGGGGGCTACGAGCAGTACTTC. Amino acids: CASSFRTGGYEQYF.

V and J are TRBV21-1 and TRBJ2-7; TRBD2, the D gene given by the table, was not confirmed from the DNA. TRBV21-1 is recorded as a pseudogene. The CDR3 extends over 13 amino acids. CDR3 sequence: CASGRLEVYEQYF. In nucleotides, the CDR3 is TGTGCCAGCGGAAGACTAGAAGTCTACGAGCAGTACTTC.

CDR3: CASSVTGLAAVETQYF. CDR3 sequence (DNA): TGTGCCAGCAGCGTCACGGGACTAGCGGCAGTAGAGACCCAGTACTTC. V is TRBV9 and J is TRBJ2-5; TRBD2 matches 11 bases. The CDR3 covers 16 residues. V dropped 2 bases and J dropped 4; count of bases not matched to a gene: 7. CDR1 SGDLS and CDR2 YYNGEE come from the germline V gene. The variable domain in full, with the rest retrieved from reference TRBV9 and TRBJ2-5, is DSGVTQTPKHLITATGQRVTLRCSPRSGDLSVYWYQQSLDQGLQFLIQYYNGEERAKGNILERFSAQQFPDLHSELNLSSLELGDSALYFCASSVTGLAAVETQYFGPGTRLLVL.